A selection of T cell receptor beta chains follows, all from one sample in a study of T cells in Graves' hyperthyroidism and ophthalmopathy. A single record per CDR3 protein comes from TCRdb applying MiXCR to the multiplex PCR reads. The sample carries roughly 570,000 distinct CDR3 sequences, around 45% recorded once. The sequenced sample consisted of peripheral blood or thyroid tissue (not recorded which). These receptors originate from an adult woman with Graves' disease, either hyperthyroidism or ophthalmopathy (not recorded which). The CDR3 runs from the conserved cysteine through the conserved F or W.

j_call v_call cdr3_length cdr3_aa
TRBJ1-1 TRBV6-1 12 CASSWLRSEAFF
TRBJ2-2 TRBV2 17 CASKVLAGGLDTGELFF
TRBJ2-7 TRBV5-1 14 CASSSSGSIYEQYF
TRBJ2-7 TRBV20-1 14 CSAPRGRGLNEQYF
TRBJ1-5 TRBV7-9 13 CASSSRDRDDEHF
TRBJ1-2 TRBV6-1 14 CASSEEAGVPGYTF
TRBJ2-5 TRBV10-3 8 CAIKKQDF
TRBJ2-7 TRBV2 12 CASSELIGEQYF
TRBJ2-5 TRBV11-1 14 CALTQGAGRETQYF
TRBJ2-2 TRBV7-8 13 CASRELRTGELFF
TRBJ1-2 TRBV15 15 CATSVRDRRNDGYTF
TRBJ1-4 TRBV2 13 CASSEQGNEKLFF
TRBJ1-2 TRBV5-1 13 CASSLGTADGYTF
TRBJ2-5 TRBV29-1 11 CSAQPQQTQYF
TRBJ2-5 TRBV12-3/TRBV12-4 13 CASSLAVKETQYF
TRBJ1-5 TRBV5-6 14 CASSLGPVGGPQHF
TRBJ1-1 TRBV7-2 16 CASSRGQGSMNTEAFF
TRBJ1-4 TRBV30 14 CAWSDDSYGEKLFF
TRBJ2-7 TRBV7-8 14 CASSSRVSSYEQYF
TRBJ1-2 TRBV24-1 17 CATSDRDRDRALYGYTF
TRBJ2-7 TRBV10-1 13 CTSDTSGSYEQYF
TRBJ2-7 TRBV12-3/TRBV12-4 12 CASSLGRREQYF
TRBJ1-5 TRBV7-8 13 CASSLGLSQPQHF
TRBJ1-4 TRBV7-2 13 CASGTGENEKLFF
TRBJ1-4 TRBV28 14 CASSPLLANEKLFF
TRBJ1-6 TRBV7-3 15 CASSFQGTASSPLHF
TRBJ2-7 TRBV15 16 CATSKGGIAGEVEQYF
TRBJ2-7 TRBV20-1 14 CSAGARRGRYEQYF
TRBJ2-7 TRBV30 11 CAWRNRYEQYF
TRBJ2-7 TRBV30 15 CAWSLLAGGPYEQYF
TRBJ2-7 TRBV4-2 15 CASREGLGSPYEQYF
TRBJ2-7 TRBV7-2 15 CASSLASGRAYEQYF
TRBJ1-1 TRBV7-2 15 CASSVDGGLSTEAFF
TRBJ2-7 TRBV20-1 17 CSARDDGSGGRHYEQYF
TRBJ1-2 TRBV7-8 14 CASSLGDNTYGYTF
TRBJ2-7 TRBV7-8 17 CASSFKRGTRGHYEQYF
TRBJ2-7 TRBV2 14 CASRTSGGSYEQYF
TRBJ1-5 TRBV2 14 CASSIGPTNQPQHF
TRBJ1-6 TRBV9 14 CASSVVTEGSPLHF
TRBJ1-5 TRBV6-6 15 CASSARGAGNQPQHF
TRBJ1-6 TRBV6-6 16 CASTHRGLAYNSPLHF
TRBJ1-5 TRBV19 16 CASRDRGPYSNQPQHF
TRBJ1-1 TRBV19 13 CASTSTGSGRAFF
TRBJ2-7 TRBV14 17 CASSPKVGLAGSYEQYF
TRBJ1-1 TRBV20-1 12 CSATPGQGRAFF
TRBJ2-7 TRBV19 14 CASSTTSGGYEQYF
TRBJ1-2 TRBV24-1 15 CATSSYQGSRYGYTF
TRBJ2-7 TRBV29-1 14 CSVEEPGKSYEQYF
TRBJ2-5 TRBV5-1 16 CASSLVLGRDQETQYF
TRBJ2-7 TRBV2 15 CASSARLLVSYEQYF
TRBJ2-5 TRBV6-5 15 CASNLMGREGETQYF
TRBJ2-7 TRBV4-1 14 CASSQGDRSYEQYF
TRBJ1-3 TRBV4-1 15 CASSQESSSGNTIYF
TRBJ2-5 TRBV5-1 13 CASSLGQGETQYF
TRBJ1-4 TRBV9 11 CASSPDRRLFF
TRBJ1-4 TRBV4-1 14 CASSLAGVGEKLFF
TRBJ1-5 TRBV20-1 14 CSARLTDSYQPQHF
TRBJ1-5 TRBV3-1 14 CASSQTRSFGPQHF
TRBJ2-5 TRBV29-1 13 CSFPGLRQETQYF
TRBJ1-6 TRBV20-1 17 CSARALRGTPINSPLHF